The 23 T cell receptor beta chains given below trace back to one sample, sequenced in a study of CD8+ T cells in alopecia areata. Extracted from the samples, RNA was reverse transcribed into cDNA to serve as the sequencing template. This table comes from immunoSEQ multiplex PCR, and its TCRdb copy is limited to in-frame clones, with some not included. The sample gives about 64,000 clones, about 44% of which show up once; about 51% is in the top ten. Sequenced input: NKG2D-low CD8+ T cells sorted from blood. All receptors come from a human donor with alopecia areata.

The table lists this clone with a few counts. V is TRBV29-1 and J is TRBJ2-1; no definite D call. The CDR3 has 12 amino acids. V was cut by 3 bases and J by 6 bases, with 9 bases left in between. Per the germline V gene, CDR1 is SQVTM and CDR2 is ANQGSEA. The CDR3 protein is CSVDSGSNEQFF. CDR3 coding DNA: TGCAGCGTTGATTCGGGCAGCAATGAGCAGTTCTTC.

The rearrangement links TRBV20-1 to TRBJ1-1; D remains ambiguous. The germline gives CDR1 DFQATT, CDR2 SNEGSKA (reference sequence). The CDR3 runs 10 residues. The V gene lost 0 bases and the J gene lost 12 bases, with 8 bases spanning the gap. Here the CDR3 reads CSARDTEPFF. The DNA for the CDR3 is TGCAGTGCTAGAGACACCGAGCCTTTCTTT.

V is TRBV29-1 and J is TRBJ1-3, with a possible D match to TRBD1 (5 bases). The CDR3 extends over 15 amino acids. Trimming left V 5 bases short and J 2 bases short, with 16 bases between. The germline gives CDR1 SQVTM, CDR2 ANQGSEA. Here the CDR3 DNA reads TGCAGCGTTAATTTTTCCGGGACGCCTGGAAACACCATATATTTT. Amino acids: CSVNFSGTPGNTIYF.

This clone was detected only a few times. J is TRBJ1-1 and V is TRBV29-1; 10 bases are a match to TRBD1. The V and J ends lost 4 bases and 5 bases, in that order; junction bases with no gene match: 7. The CDR3 has 14 residues. Germline V CDR1 and CDR2: SQVTM, ANQGSEA. DNA of the CDR3: TGCAGCGTTGTCCGACAGGGGGCTAGTACTGAAGCTTTCTTT. Amino acid sequence: CSVVRQGASTEAFF.

This clone was picked up a small number of times. The junction does not match germline at one end; this may be a read error. The rearrangement links TRBV7-7 to TRBJ2-2, with D perhaps TRBD2 (7 bases). CDR3 length: 17 amino acids. Germline V gives CDR1 SSHAT, CDR2 FNYEAQ (reference sequence). In DNA, the CDR3 is TGTGCTAGCAGCCCGTATCGAGCGGGGAAGGGGGCCGGGGAGCTGTTTTTT. Its translation is CASSPYRAGKGAGELFF.

This clone occurred a few times. The chain recombines TRBV29-1 with TRBJ2-1; weak D call: TRBD1 (7 bases). The CDR3 totals 12 residues. Trimming stripped 5 bases from V and 9 bases from J, with 14 bases between. CDR1 is SQVTM, CDR2 ANQGSEA, per germline. This CDR3 reads CSVLGRGVEQFF. As DNA, the CDR3 is TGCAGCGTTCTCGGCAGGGGGGTTGAGCAGTTCTTC.

CDR3 sequence (DNA): TGTGCCAGCAGTTTATCTGGTCGGGTGACGTACACTGAAGCTTTCTTT. Its translation is CASSLSGRVTYTEAFF. The rearrangement joins TRBV27 to TRBJ1-1; D uncertain. Germline V gene lookup returns CDR1 MNHEY and CDR2 SMNVEV (reference sequence). Trimming took 0 bases from V and 3 from J, leaving 14 bases between them. The CDR3 totals 16 residues.

The chain is built from TRBV9 and TRBJ2-6; D ambiguous. The length of the CDR3 is 17 residues. The V and J ends lost 0 bases and 0 bases respectively, with 10 bases between them. Germline V gene sequence: CDR1 SGDLS, CDR2 YYNGEE. This chain's CDR3 is CASSVGRANSGANVLTF. The CDR3, as DNA: TGTGCCAGCAGCGTAGGCCGCGCGAACTCTGGGGCCAACGTCCTGACTTTC.

The chain combines TRBV18 with TRBJ2-3, with 8 bases aligning to TRBD1. The V segment lost 2 bases and the J segment 1 base; nucleotides outside the gene matches: 2. Germline loops: CDR1 KGHSH, CDR2 LQKENI. The CDR3 runs to 15 residues. CDR3 sequence reads: CASSPIQGGTDTQYF. CDR3 DNA sequence: TGTGCCAGCTCACCAATACAGGGGGGCACAGATACGCAGTATTTT.

This clone has just one count. V gene TRBV29-1 combines with J gene TRBJ2-3; D unclear. The CDR3 contains 14 residues. CDR1 is SQVTM, CDR2 ANQGSEA, per germline. Trimming shortened V by 4 bases and J by 0 bases, and 11 bases separated the two germline ends. CDR3 nucleotide sequence: TGCAGCGTTGGTAGGGCGGCTAGCACAGATACGCAGTATTTT. Its protein product is CSVGRAASTDTQYF.

The V call is TRBV27, the J call TRBJ1-2; D ambiguous. This CDR3 has 14 residues. Germline CDR1 and CDR2: MNHEY and SMNVEV (reference sequence). The V gene lost 0 bases and the J gene lost 9 bases, with 14 bases spanning the gap. For the CDR3, the DNA is TGTGCCAGCAGTTTATCGCCCGGGGATCCACGCTACACCTTC. Encoded protein: CASSLSPGDPRYTF.

J is TRBJ2-7 and V is TRBV27; 7 bases are a match to TRBD2. The length of the CDR3 is 15 residues. Germline values: CDR1 MNHEY, CDR2 SMNVEV (reference sequence). The junction had 10 bases not matched to a gene; V was cut back by 5 bases and J by 3 bases. The CDR3 reads CASSGPPAGDYEQYF. Written as DNA, the CDR3 is TGTGCCAGCAGTGGTCCCCCGGCGGGAGACTACGAGCAGTACTTC.

The chain combines TRBV4-1 with TRBJ1-5; D may be TRBD1 (5 bases). The CDR3 covers 17 residues. Trimming left V 1 base short and J 3 bases short, with 16 bases between. Germline V lookup: CDR1 MGHRA, CDR2 YSYEKL. The CDR3 nucleotides are TGCGCCAGCAGCCAAGGTCTGTCGGGACGGAACAATCAGCCCCAGCATTTT. It yields the protein CASSQGLSGRNNQPQHF.

The chain is built from TRBV19 and TRBJ2-1; D is unresolved. CDR3 length: 12 amino acids. V lost 5 bases to trimming and J lost 6 bases, with 8 bases between them. Germline V lookup: CDR1 LNHDA, CDR2 SQIVND (reference sequence). CDR3 bases: TGTGCCAGTAGTCTGGGATCCAATGAGCAGTTCTTC. It translates to CASSLGSNEQFF.

This clone was detected a few times. The chain has TRBV19 and TRBJ1-5; tentative D call: TRBD1 (5 bases). Trimming took off 9 bases at V and 1 base at J, with 22 bases between the two ends. Germline assignment: CDR1 LNHDA and CDR2 SQIVND (reference sequence). The CDR3 is made up of 17 amino acids. CDR3 in DNA: TGTGCCAGCCGTTCCTACCTCGGGGACTTGAGCAATCAGCCCCAGCATTTT. It specifies CASRSYLGDLSNQPQHF.

This clone was seen just once. The chain is built from TRBV28 and TRBJ2-5, with D unclear. The ends were cut back, 0 bases at V and 5 bases at J, with 13 bases in the middle. The CDR3 has 15 residues. The V gene's germline CDR1 is MDHEN and CDR2 SYDVKM. The CDR3 protein is CASSLWKRRPETQYF. The CDR3 DNA is TGTGCCAGCAGTTTATGGAAAAGGCGCCCGGAGACCCAGTACTTC.

As for this clone: Other DNA sequences of this sample code for an identical CDR3. The chain employs TRBV7-9 and TRBJ2-1; D not certain. The CDR3 spans 11 residues. Germline V gene lookup returns CDR1 SEHNR and CDR2 FQNEAQ (reference sequence). V was clipped by 0 bases and J by 7 bases, with 1 base between them. CDR3 DNA: TGTGCCAGCAGCTTAGCGAATGAGCAGTTCTTC. Its translation: CASSLANEQFF.

The genes are TRBV4-1 and TRBJ2-2; D ambiguous. CDR1 and CDR2 from the germline V gene are MGHRA and YSYEKL. Trimming took 1 base from V and 1 from J, leaving 22 bases between them. The CDR3 length is 20 residues. The CDR3 sequence: CASSQGHLGFHRLNTGELFF. The CDR3 DNA is TGCGCCAGCAGCCAAGGCCACCTTGGGTTTCACCGATTGAACACCGGGGAGCTGTTTTTT.

V usage is TRBV9 and J usage is TRBJ2-3, with 9 bases matching TRBD2. Germline-derived CDR1 and CDR2 are SGDLS and YYNGEE. The CDR3 has 15 residues. J lost 7 bases, V lost 0 bases, and 6 bases had no gene match. The CDR3 region is CASSVGGGTSHTQYF. The CDR3 coding sequence is TGTGCCAGCAGCGTAGGCGGTGGGACTAGCCATACGCAGTATTTT. Filled out from reference TRBV9 and TRBJ2-3, the complete variable domain reads DSGVTQTPKHLITATGQRVTLRCSPRSGDLSVYWYQQSLDQGLQFLIQYYNGEERAKGNILERFSAQQFPDLHSELNLSSLELGDSALYFCASSVGGGTSHTQYFGPGTRLTVL.

The chain carries TRBV6-6 and TRBJ1-6; D is perhaps TRBD1 (5 bases). The germline V and J ends were trimmed by 6 bases and 10 bases, with 16 bases remaining between them. CDR1 is MNHNY and CDR2 is SVGAGI in the germline V gene (reference sequence). This CDR3 contains 14 residues. The CDR3 DNA sequence: TGTGCCAGCAGCCCAGGGCAGGGCAACTCACCCCTCCACTTT. This translates into CASSPGQGNSPLHF.

The chain carries TRBV27 and TRBJ2-1; 8 nucleotides line up with TRBD1. Germline trimming cut 4 bases from V and 4 bases from J; bases unmatched to any gene: 6. The CDR3 is 15 residues long. The germline V gene encodes CDR1 MNHEY and CDR2 SMNVEV (reference sequence). The CDR3 region is CASSWGTGPYNEQFF. The CDR3 DNA follows: TGTGCCAGCAGTTGGGGGACAGGCCCATACAATGAGCAGTTCTTC.

This clone was recorded a few times. CDR3 bases: TGCAGCGTTGAAGAACGGGGAGGAACCGGGGAGCTGTTTTTT. It is translated as CSVEERGGTGELFF. This chain connects TRBV29-1 to TRBJ2-2; the D gene is possibly TRBD2 (6 bases). V lost 0 bases and J 5 bases, leaving 10 bases between the germline ends. Germline values: CDR1 SQVTM, CDR2 ANQGSEA. The CDR3 totals 14 residues.

The chain links TRBV5-1 to TRBJ1-2; D not resolved. Trimming left V 0 bases short and J 7 bases short, with 10 bases between. The CDR3 runs 13 residues. In germline, CDR1 is SGHRS, CDR2 YFSETQ. CDR3 coding DNA: TGCGCCAGCAGCTTGGGTCGGTATGGTGGCTACACCTTC. Its translation is CASSLGRYGGYTF. Full variable domain (rest looked up from reference TRBV5-1 and TRBJ1-2): KAGVTQTPRYLIKTRGQQVTLSCSPISGHRSVSWYQQTPGQGLQFLFEYFSETQRNKGNFPGRFSGRQFSNSRSEMNVSTLELGDSALYLCASSLGRYGGYTFGSGTRLTVV.